These T cell receptor beta chains were read from a single sample in a study of radiotherapy plus CTLA-4 blockade in lung cancer. Some clones are missing from TCRdb's copy, which holds only in-frame ones; the method was immunoSEQ multiplex PCR. The sample has some 110,000 clones, approximately 84% seen once. This specimen was peripheral blood, taken from a patient treated with radiotherapy plus ipilimumab. The source of these receptors is a human donor with non-small cell lung cancer who had a partial response to radiotherapy plus ipilimumab. CDR3s include the opening cysteine and the closing phenylalanine or tryptophan. The D gene is left open where the match is weak. Where a row states a size, it is once, few, many or the class of an expanded clone; other rows omit it.

length: 15; D: TRBD2; J: TRBJ2-7; V: TRBV2; size: once; DNA: TGTGCCAGCAGGGCGAGCGGGAGGGCCTCCTACGAGCAGTACTTC; CDR3: CASRASGRASYEQYF
length: 15; D: .; J: TRBJ1-5; V: TRBV7-9; size: few; DNA: TGTGCCAGCAGCCCAGGGGACCTGAGCAATCAGCCCCAGCATTTT; CDR3: CASSPGDLSNQPQHF
length: 11; D: .; J: TRBJ2-1; V: TRBV29-1; size: .; DNA: TGCAGCGTTGAACAGGACAATGAGCAGTTCTTC; CDR3: CSVEQDNEQFF
length: 17; D: TRBD1; J: TRBJ1-1; V: TRBV10-3; size: once; DNA: TGTGCCATCAGTGAGTCAGAGGGGGCCAGTAAGAACACTGAAGCTTTCTTT; CDR3: CAISESEGASKNTEAFF
length: 14; D: .; J: TRBJ2-2; V: TRBV6-1; size: .; DNA: TGTGCCAGCAGTTTAGAACTTTACACCGGGGAGCTGTTTTTT; CDR3: CASSLELYTGELFF
length: 13; D: .; J: TRBJ2-3; V: TRBV7-2; size: .; DNA: TGTGCCAGCAGGAAGAGAGGTGAAGGTACGCAGTATTTT; CDR3: CASRKRGEGTQYF
length: 16; D: .; J: TRBJ1-1; V: TRBV7-2; size: .; DNA: TGTGCCAGCAGCCGGCGGGGCAGCCTCATGAACACTGAAGCTTTCTTT; CDR3: CASSRRGSLMNTEAFF
length: 15; D: TRBD2; J: TRBJ2-7; V: TRBV18; size: .; DNA: TGTGCCAGCTCACCCGGACTAGCGGGAGTGTACGAGCAGTACTTC; CDR3: CASSPGLAGVYEQYF
length: 15; D: .; J: TRBJ1-1; V: TRBV7-9; size: medium-sized; DNA: TGTGCCAGCAGCTTACAGGCCCTAACGAACACTGAAGCTTTCTTT; CDR3: CASSLQALTNTEAFF
length: 13; D: .; J: TRBJ1-1; V: TRBV6-4; size: .; DNA: TGTGCCAGCACCGCGACAGCGAACACTGAAGCTTTCTTT; CDR3: CASTATANTEAFF
length: 12; D: .; J: TRBJ1-1; V: TRBV29-1; size: .; DNA: TGCAGCGTTGAGGGGGGGCGAACTGAAGCTTTCTTT; CDR3: CSVEGGRTEAFF
length: 14; D: TRBD1; J: TRBJ1-4; V: TRBV7-8; size: few; DNA: TGTGCCAGCAGGCCGGGACAGGGTCGTGAAAAACTGTTTTTT; CDR3: CASRPGQGREKLFF
length: 21; D: TRBD2; J: TRBJ2-3; V: TRBV28; size: once; DNA: TGTGCCAGCAGTTCCCCCGTTTGGCGGGAGGGCCTCTCCTCTAGCACAGATACGCAGTATTTT; CDR3: CASSSPVWREGLSSSTDTQYF
length: 15; D: TRBD2; J: TRBJ2-1; V: TRBV9; size: .; DNA: TGTGCCAGCAGCGTAAGTTCGGGACTAACCTTTGAGCAGTTCTTC; CDR3: CASSVSSGLTFEQFF
length: 15; D: TRBD1; J: TRBJ1-2; V: TRBV30; size: few; DNA: TGTGCCTGGAGTGCACAATGGGACAGCACCTATGGCTACACCTTC; CDR3: CAWSAQWDSTYGYTF
length: 21; D: .; J: TRBJ2-4; V: TRBV30; size: .; DNA: TGTGCCTGGAGCACACCACCGGGTAGGACAGCCGCCGTTGGGGCCAAAAACATTCAGTACTTC; CDR3: CAWSTPPGRTAAVGAKNIQYF
length: 11; D: .; J: TRBJ1-2; V: TRBV30; size: .; DNA: TGTGCCTGGCAGGGCGACTATGGCTACACCTTC; CDR3: CAWQGDYGYTF
length: 16; D: TRBD2; J: TRBJ2-7; V: TRBV4-3; size: .; DNA: TGCGCCAGCAGCCTAGGAGGACTAGCGGGAGCCTACGAGCAGTACTTC; CDR3: CASSLGGLAGAYEQYF
length: 19; D: TRBD1; J: TRBJ2-5; V: TRBV6-1; size: .; DNA: TGTGCCAGCAGTGAACGGACAGGCACCAGCACAGTTTACCAAGAGACCCAGTACTTC; CDR3: CASSERTGTSTVYQETQYF
length: 13; D: .; J: TRBJ1-2; V: TRBV19; size: .; DNA: TGTGCCAGTAGTATACCAGGCAACTATGGCTACACCTTC; CDR3: CASSIPGNYGYTF
length: 15; D: TRBD2; J: TRBJ2-2; V: TRBV29-1; size: .; DNA: TGCAGCGTCAGAGCGGGGCGGGTGAACACCGGGAAGCTGTTTTTT; CDR3: CSVRAGRVNTGKLFF
length: 14; D: .; J: TRBJ2-7; V: TRBV9; size: .; DNA: TGTGCCAGCAGCGACTCGACCCAGGACTACGAGCAGTACTTC; CDR3: CASSDSTQDYEQYF
length: 14; D: .; J: TRBJ1-1; V: TRBV4-3; size: .; DNA: TGCGCCAGCAGCCAAGTAATAGGGGACACTGAAGCTTTCTTT; CDR3: CASSQVIGDTEAFF
length: 12; D: .; J: TRBJ1-2; V: TRBV11-2; size: once; DNA: TGTGCCAGCACCTCAGGTACCTATGGCTACACCTTC; CDR3: CASTSGTYGYTF
length: 12; D: .; J: TRBJ1-3; V: TRBV29-1; size: .; DNA: TGCAGCGTTGAACCGAGGGGAAACACCATATATTTT; CDR3: CSVEPRGNTIYF
length: 14; D: .; J: TRBJ2-1; V: TRBV5-6; size: .; DNA: TGTGCCAGCAGCTATTACGCGGGATACAATGAGCAGTTCTTC; CDR3: CASSYYAGYNEQFF
length: 15; D: .; J: TRBJ1-5; V: TRBV19; size: .; DNA: TGTGCCAGTAGTAGCTTACAGGGCTGGGATCAGCCCCAGCATTTT; CDR3: CASSSLQGWDQPQHF
length: 13; D: TRBD1; J: TRBJ2-5; V: TRBV6-6; size: .; DNA: TGTGCCAGCACCGTACAGGGGACAGAGACCCAGTACTTC; CDR3: CASTVQGTETQYF
length: 16; D: TRBD1; J: TRBJ1-4; V: TRBV10-3; size: few; DNA: TGTGCCATCAGTGAGAGCAGGGGGCAAACTAATGAAAAACTGTTTTTT; CDR3: CAISESRGQTNEKLFF
length: 12; D: .; J: TRBJ1-2; V: TRBV29-1; size: .; DNA: TGCAGCGTTGAAGCCCGAGGGTATGGCTACACCTTC; CDR3: CSVEARGYGYTF
length: 15; D: TRBD1; J: TRBJ1-2; V: TRBV27; size: once; DNA: TGTGCCAGCAGTTTATCCGGACAGGAGTTCTATGGCTACACCTTC; CDR3: CASSLSGQEFYGYTF
length: 14; D: TRBD1; J: TRBJ1-2; V: TRBV5-1; size: few; DNA: TGCGCCAGCAGCCCCGGGACAGGGATAGTCGGCTACACCTTC; CDR3: CASSPGTGIVGYTF
length: 15; D: TRBD2; J: TRBJ2-1; V: TRBV15; size: .; DNA: TGTGCCACCAGAGAACTAGCGGGAGGGCTTGGGGAGCAGTTCTTC; CDR3: CATRELAGGLGEQFF
length: 15; D: TRBD2; J: TRBJ2-1; V: TRBV19; size: .; DNA: TGTGCCAGTAGTATGTCGGGAGGGTCTCTGAATGAGCAGTTCTTC; CDR3: CASSMSGGSLNEQFF
length: 14; D: .; J: TRBJ1-4; V: TRBV30; size: few; DNA: TGTGCCTGGAGCAGAGGGGGGGCCGGAGAAAAACTGTTTTTT; CDR3: CAWSRGGAGEKLFF
length: 14; D: .; J: TRBJ1-6; V: TRBV19; size: .; DNA: TGTGCCAGTAGTATTCTGGACAGTAATTCACCCCTCCACTTT; CDR3: CASSILDSNSPLHF
length: 15; D: TRBD1; J: TRBJ1-5; V: TRBV7-9; size: .; DNA: TGTGCCAGCAGCCCTGAGACAGGGGACCGTCAGCCCCAGCATTTT; CDR3: CASSPETGDRQPQHF
length: 12; D: .; J: TRBJ1-1; V: TRBV28; size: .; DNA: TGTGCCAGCAGTTCCTTGAACTCCGGGGCTTTCTTT; CDR3: CASSSLNSGAFF
length: 16; D: .; J: TRBJ2-1; V: TRBV7-2; size: .; DNA: TGTGCCAGCAGCTCCAGGTCGGCGGGATCCTACAATGAGCAGTTCTTC; CDR3: CASSSRSAGSYNEQFF
length: 16; D: .; J: TRBJ1-3; V: TRBV11-2; size: .; DNA: TGTGCCAGCAGCTTAGAGCACCCGGTCTCTGGAAACACCATATATTTT; CDR3: CASSLEHPVSGNTIYF
length: 16; D: .; J: TRBJ1-1; V: TRBV13; size: .; DNA: TGTGCCAGCAGCTTAGTGCAGGGTACGATGAACACTGAAGCTTTCTTT; CDR3: CASSLVQGTMNTEAFF
length: 14; D: .; J: TRBJ2-5; V: TRBV18; size: .; DNA: TGTGCCAGCTCCCCCATTGGGGCAGAAGAGACCCAGTACTTC; CDR3: CASSPIGAEETQYF
length: 13; D: .; J: TRBJ2-5; V: TRBV28; size: .; DNA: TGTGCCAGCAGTTTGTACAGACAAGAGACCCAGTACTTC; CDR3: CASSLYRQETQYF
length: 14; D: TRBD1; J: TRBJ1-1; V: TRBV30; size: .; DNA: TGTGCCTGGGGACAGGGGGCTTCGCGGACTGAAGCTTTCTTT; CDR3: CAWGQGASRTEAFF
length: 15; D: .; J: TRBJ1-1; V: TRBV18; size: .; DNA: TGTGCCAGCTCACCACCCTCAGTTAAGAACACTGAAGCTTTCTTT; CDR3: CASSPPSVKNTEAFF
length: 16; D: TRBD1; J: TRBJ1-2; V: TRBV11-2; size: .; DNA: TGTGCCAGCAGCCCCTCTGGGACAGCAATGGGCCATGGCTACACCTTC; CDR3: CASSPSGTAMGHGYTF
length: 13; D: .; J: TRBJ2-7; V: TRBV5-1; size: .; DNA: TGCGCCAGCAGCAGGGGCCGGACGTACGAGCAGTACTTC; CDR3: CASSRGRTYEQYF
length: 12; D: TRBD2; J: TRBJ2-7; V: TRBV5-1; size: .; DNA: TGCGCCAGCGGCGGGGGCTCCTACGAGCAGTACTTC; CDR3: CASGGGSYEQYF
length: 15; D: TRBD1; J: TRBJ1-2; V: TRBV16; size: .; DNA: TGTGCCAGCAGCCAAATGGGACAGGGGGCAAGCGGCTACACCTTC; CDR3: CASSQMGQGASGYTF
length: 15; D: TRBD1; J: TRBJ1-1; V: TRBV19; size: .; DNA: TGTGCCAGTAGTATAGTAGGACAGGGCGGCACTGAAGCTTTCTTT; CDR3: CASSIVGQGGTEAFF
length: 14; D: .; J: TRBJ1-2; V: TRBV6-1; size: .; DNA: TGTGCCAGCAGTGAGGGGGGGCTGAGATATGGCTACACCTTC; CDR3: CASSEGGLRYGYTF
length: 14; D: .; J: TRBJ1-5; V: TRBV28; size: once; DNA: TGTGCCAGCAGTCCTGGACAGTCAAATCAGCCCCAGCATTTT; CDR3: CASSPGQSNQPQHF
length: 14; D: TRBD1; J: TRBJ1-2; V: TRBV28; size: .; DNA: TGTGCCAGCAGTCCCCCGGGACAGCCCTATGGCTACACCTTC; CDR3: CASSPPGQPYGYTF